The TCR beta chain described here comes from a study of cytomegalovirus exposure and HLA in healthy donors. This CDR3 is built from 15 residues. Looked up from germline, CDR1 is MGHRA and CDR2 is YSYEKL. Worth noting for this clone: Its specificity is not known.

Whole-study findings and limits: Specific recognition of CMV antigens was confirmed in vitro for a few chains (all CMV-associated). Most TCR sequences proved rare, with some public TCRs found in many donors.

The PCR made use of 60 Vbeta and 13 Jbeta primers. Measured with immunoSEQ multiplex PCR; TCRdb has only the in-frame clones, and not every one. This table holds more than 200,000 clones, under 70% found once. The TCR sequence derives from a man aged 40-49 years in good health and CMV-seropositive. Material: PBMCs. This sequence joins TRBV4-1 and TRBJ2-5; 11 bases are shared with TRBD1. The end of the DNA aligns better with TRBJ2-7, so the J call may be wrong. In nucleotides, the CDR3 is TGCGCCAGCAGCCCTATTGGACAGGGGGCATTCGAGCAGTACTTC. It encodes CASSPIGQGAFEQYF.